These T cell receptor beta chains were read from a single sample in a study of human T cells and chemical hapten exposure. Via MiXCR, TCRdb re-called the RACE reads, giving one row per CDR3 protein. This table has about 190,000 distinct CDR3 sequences, around a quarter appearing once. This sample comprised whole blood, obtained in connection with sensitization to the hapten diphenylcyclopropenone (DPC). All receptors derive from a middle-aged woman with alopecia areata. Some clones in this sample may be carry-over from other donors' samples. CDR3s include the opening cysteine and the closing phenylalanine or tryptophan. A D gene is named only where the DNA matches it firmly. Rows give clone size only sometimes, using once, few, many, or a class for an expanded clone.

V	D	size	J	CDR3	DNA
TRBV20-1	TRBD1	-	TRBJ2-7	CSASYPGTGTRGEQYF	TGCAGTGCTAGTTATCCCGGGACAGGGACCCGCGGGGAGCAGTACTTC
TRBV12-3/TRBV12-4	TRBD2	few	TRBJ2-1	CARLSGNNEQFF	TGTGCCAGACTTAGCGGGAACAATGAGCAGTTCTTC
TRBV29-1	TRBD1	many	TRBJ1-2	CSVFDPGNDRDYGYTF	TGCAGCGTTTTCGATCCGGGGAACGACAGGGACTATGGCTACACCTTC
TRBV6-5	-	many	TRBJ1-2	CASRGGREVHGYTF	TGTGCCAGCAGAGGTGGCAGGGAGGTCCATGGCTACACCTTC
TRBV29-1	TRBD1	many	TRBJ2-7	CSATGQGPSYEQYF	TGCAGCGCAACAGGACAGGGGCCATCCTACGAGCAGTACTTC
TRBV28	-	-	TRBJ2-2	CASRLSTNTGELFF	TGTGCCAGCAGGCTCAGTACGAACACCGGGGAGCTGTTTTTT
TRBV7-2	TRBD1	-	TRBJ2-7	CASSLNRGAYEQYF	TGTGCCAGCAGCTTGAACAGGGGGGCCTACGAGCAGTACTTC
TRBV29-1	TRBD2	-	TRBJ2-7	CSVIAGEGFYEQYF	TGCAGCGTTATAGCGGGAGAAGGGTTCTACGAGCAGTACTTC
TRBV5-5	-	-	TRBJ2-5	CASSSYGKETQYF	TGTGCCAGCAGCTCCTATGGGAAAGAGACCCAGTACTTC
TRBV20-1	TRBD1	few	TRBJ2-3	CSAYRGETDTQYF	TGCAGTGCGTACAGGGGAGAGACAGATACGCAGTATTTT
TRBV7-2	-	few	TRBJ2-3	CASSFVDTQYF	TGTGCCAGCAGCTTCGTGGATACGCAGTATTTT
TRBV28	-	-	TRBJ1-6	CASSSPSGARVYGSPLHF	TGTGCCAGCAGCTCACCCTCGGGTGCGAGGGTTTACGGTTCACCCCTCCACTTT
TRBV28	TRBD1	few	TRBJ2-5	CASSWDRGRNAKETQYF	TGTGCCAGCAGTTGGGACAGGGGGCGTAACGCAAAAGAGACCCAGTACTTC
TRBV18	-	few	TRBJ2-6	CASSPQMWASGANVLTF	TGTGCCAGCTCACCACAAATGTGGGCCTCTGGGGCCAACGTCCTGACTTTC
TRBV7-2	TRBD2	-	TRBJ2-1	CASSLGASGTTYNEQFF	TGTGCCAGCAGCTTGGGGGCTAGCGGGACAACCTACAATGAGCAGTTCTTC
TRBV6-5	-	-	TRBJ2-7	CASSYSFAGRDSYEQYF	TGTGCCAGCAGTTACTCGTTCGCGGGCCGAGATTCCTACGAGCAGTACTTC